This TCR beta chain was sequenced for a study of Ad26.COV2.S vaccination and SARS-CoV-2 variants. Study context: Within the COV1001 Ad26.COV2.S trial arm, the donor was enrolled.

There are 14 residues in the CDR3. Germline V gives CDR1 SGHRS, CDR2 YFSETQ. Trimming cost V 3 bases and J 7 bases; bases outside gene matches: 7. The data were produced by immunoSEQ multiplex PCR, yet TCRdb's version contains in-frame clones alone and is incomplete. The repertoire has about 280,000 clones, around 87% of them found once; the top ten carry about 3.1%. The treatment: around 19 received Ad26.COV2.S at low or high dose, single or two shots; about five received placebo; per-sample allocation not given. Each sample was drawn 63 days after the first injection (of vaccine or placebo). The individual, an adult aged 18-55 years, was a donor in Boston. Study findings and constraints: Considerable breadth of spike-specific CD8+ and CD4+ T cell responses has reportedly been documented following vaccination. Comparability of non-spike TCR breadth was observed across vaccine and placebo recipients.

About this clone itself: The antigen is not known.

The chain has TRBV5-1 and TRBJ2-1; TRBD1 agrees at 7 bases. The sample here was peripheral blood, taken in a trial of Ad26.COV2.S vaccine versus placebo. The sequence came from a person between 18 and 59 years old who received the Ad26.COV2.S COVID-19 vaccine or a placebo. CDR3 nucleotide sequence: TGCGCCAGCAGCTCCGACAGGGAAGGGAATGAGCAGTTCTTC. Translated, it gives CASSSDREGNEQFF.